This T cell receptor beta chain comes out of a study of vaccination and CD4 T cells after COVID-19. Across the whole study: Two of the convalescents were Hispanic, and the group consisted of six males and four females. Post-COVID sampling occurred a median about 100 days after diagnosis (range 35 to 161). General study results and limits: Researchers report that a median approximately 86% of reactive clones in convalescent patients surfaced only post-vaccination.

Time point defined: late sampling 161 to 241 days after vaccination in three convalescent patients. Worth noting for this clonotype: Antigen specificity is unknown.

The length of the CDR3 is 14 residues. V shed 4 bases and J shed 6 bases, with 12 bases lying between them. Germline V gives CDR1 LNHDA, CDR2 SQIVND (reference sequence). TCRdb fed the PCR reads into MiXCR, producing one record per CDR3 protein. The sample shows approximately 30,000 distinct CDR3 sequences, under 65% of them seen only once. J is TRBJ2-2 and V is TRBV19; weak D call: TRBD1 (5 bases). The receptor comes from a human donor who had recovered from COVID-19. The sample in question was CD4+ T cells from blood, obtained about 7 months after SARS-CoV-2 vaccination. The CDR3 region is CASSKQGWAGELFF. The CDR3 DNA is TGTGCCAGTAGTAAGCAGGGCTGGGCCGGGGAGCTGTTTTTT.